One and the same sample provided the 26 T cell receptor beta chains below, sequenced in a study of beta chain features in type 1 diabetes. The sequenced template was cDNA made from the entire isolated RNA. Sequencing used immunoSEQ multiplex PCR; TCRdb keeps in-frame clones, though not all of them. The table lists 900,000 or so clones, 15% to 20% of them singletons. Sequenced: naive CD4+ T cells from blood. The source of these receptors is a woman younger than 35 in good health.

This rearrangement joins TRBV18 to TRBJ1-1; TRBD1 matches at 9 bases. This CDR3 region has 16 residues. With V trimmed by 3 bases and J by 0 bases, 5 bases remained unmatched. Looked up from germline, CDR1 is KGHSH and CDR2 is LQKENI. The DNA of the CDR3 is TGTGCCAGCTCACCGGGGACAGGGAGGATGAACACTGAAGCTTTCTTT. It translates to CASSPGTGRMNTEAFF.

The genes are TRBV28 and TRBJ2-5; D may be TRBD2 (6 bases). V was trimmed by 6 bases and J by 5 bases, leaving 19 bases between them. CDR1 and CDR2 from the germline V gene are MDHEN and SYDVKM. The CDR3 spans 15 residues. The CDR3: CASSPSGLPLETQYF. The CDR3 coding sequence is TGTGCCAGCAGCCCCTCGGGACTGCCCTTGGAGACCCAGTACTTC.

The rearrangement joins TRBV11-2 to TRBJ1-1; TRBD1 agrees at 7 bases. The CDR3 totals 14 residues. Trimming removed 5 bases from V and 3 bases from J; junction bases left unmatched: 6. Germline CDR1 and CDR2: SGHAT and FQNNGV. CDR3 sequence: CASSLTGPDTEAFF. CDR3 nucleotides: TGTGCCAGCAGCCTGACAGGGCCTGACACTGAAGCTTTCTTT.

This clone was picked up a small number of times. J is TRBJ2-1 and V is TRBV9, with a possible D match to TRBD1 (6 bases). The germline CDR1 and CDR2 sequences are SGDLS and YYNGEE. Trimming took 2 bases from V and 6 from J, leaving 18 bases between them. This CDR3 is 16 amino acids long. CDR3 nucleotide sequence: TGTGCCAGCAGCGTCACCGGGACACCCGGCTTCAATGAGCAGTTCTTC. Residues: CASSVTGTPGFNEQFF.

This clone was detected only a few times. This sample includes further DNA sequences coding for the same CDR3. The V call is TRBV7-9, the J call TRBJ2-3; D might be TRBD1 (6 bases). This CDR3 has 13 residues. V lost 2 bases, J lost 4 bases, and 7 bases lay in between. Germline assignment: CDR1 SEHNR and CDR2 FQNEAQ (reference sequence). CDR3: CASSLTGSDTQYF. Here the CDR3 DNA reads TGTGCCAGCAGCTTAACAGGGTCAGATACGCAGTATTTT.

This chain links TRBV5-1 with TRBJ2-2; maybe TRBD1 (6 bases). Trimming cost V 5 bases and J 0 bases, with 8 bases left between them. CDR3 length equals 14 residues. CDR1 SGHRS and CDR2 YFSETQ come from the germline V gene. CDR3 protein: CASRWTANTGELFF. The CDR3 bases are TGCGCCAGCAGATGGACAGCGAACACCGGGGAGCTGTTTTTT.

The chain joins TRBV10-3 to TRBJ2-3, with 13 nucleotides matching TRBD2. CDR3 length equals 15 residues. V was pared by 8 bases and J by 5 bases, with 7 bases of the junction left unmatched. CDR1 is ENHRY, CDR2 SYGVKD, per germline. This chain's CDR3 is CAIGLAGVLGDTQYF. CDR3 coding DNA: TGTGCCATCGGACTAGCGGGAGTTTTGGGAGATACGCAGTATTTT.

This clone was counted a few times. This chain joins TRBV28 and TRBJ2-7; 14 bases agree with TRBD2. Per germline, CDR1 MDHEN and CDR2 SYDVKM. The CDR3 loop spans 16 amino acids. V gave up 5 bases and J gave up 5 bases; unmatched junction bases: 8. The CDR3 loop reads CASSPSGTSGSNEQYF. CDR3 DNA sequence: TGTGCCAGCAGTCCCTCCGGGACTAGCGGGAGCAACGAGCAGTACTTC.

This clone was detected only a few times. J is TRBJ2-2 and V is TRBV7-9; D tentatively reads TRBD1 or TRBD2 (5 bases each). Germline loops: CDR1 SEHNR, CDR2 FQNEAQ (reference sequence). The CDR3 covers 15 residues. Trimming pared 1 base from V and 5 bases from J, leaving 11 bases between. The CDR3 protein is CASSLGGSRTGELFF. CDR3 sequence (DNA): TGTGCCAGCAGCTTAGGGGGGAGTCGTACCGGGGAGCTGTTTTTT.

The table lists this clone with a few counts. V gene TRBV4-2 combines with J gene TRBJ2-6; a possible D gene is TRBD2 (5 bases). Germline CDR1 LGHNA, CDR2 YNFKEQ. This CDR3 has 17 amino acids. V lost 5 bases to trimming and J lost 2 bases, with 16 bases between them. CDR3 loop: CASSLERLRAGANVLTF. The CDR3 DNA reads as TGTGCCAGCAGCTTGGAAAGGTTGAGGGCTGGGGCCAACGTCCTGACTTTC.

This clone was detected only a few times. This chain uses TRBV5-4 with TRBJ2-3; perhaps TRBD1 as D (7 bases). The CDR3 covers 16 residues. The germline V gene encodes CDR1 SGHNT and CDR2 YYREEE (reference sequence). Trimming stripped 0 bases from V and 8 bases from J, with 19 bases between. The CDR3 nucleotides read TGTGCCAGCAGCTTGGCTTTAACCTCAGGGGGGCGTACGCAGTATTTT. This encodes CASSLALTSGGRTQYF.

The sample holds one count of this clone. The V call is TRBV18, the J call TRBJ1-2, with 9 positions matching TRBD1. V was pared by 3 bases and J by 4 bases, with 6 bases of the junction left unmatched. CDR1 and CDR2 (germline): KGHSH, LQKENI. This CDR3 spans 15 amino acids. CDR3 sequence reads: CASSPGQGDIYGYTF. The DNA of the CDR3 is TGTGCCAGCTCACCGGGACAGGGTGACATCTATGGCTACACCTTC.

The gene calls are TRBV15 and TRBJ2-7, with D tentatively TRBD2 (5 bases). CDR1 and CDR2 (germline): LNHNV, YYDKDF (reference sequence). The CDR3 has 14 residues. V lost 1 base and J lost 5, with 12 bases in between. The CDR3, as DNA: TGTGCCACCAGCAGAGTAGGAGGAGCCAACGAGCAGTACTTC. Translation: CATSRVGGANEQYF. Full variable domain (missing parts from reference TRBV15 and TRBJ2-7): DAMVIQNPRYQVTQFGKPVTLSCSQTLNHNVMYWYQQKSSQAPKLLFHYYDKDFNNEADTPDNFQSRRPNTSFCFLDIRSPGLGDTAMYLCATSRVGGANEQYFGPGTRLTVT.

This clone has a handful of counts. The chain couples TRBV19 to TRBJ1-2; 7 nucleotides line up with TRBD1. V trimming: 5 bases; J trimming: 4 bases; junction bases outside the gene matches: 4. This CDR3 spans 13 amino acids. CDR1 is LNHDA and CDR2 is SQIVND in the germline V gene (reference sequence). The chain's CDR3 is CASSGTAGYGYTF. CDR3 nucleotides: TGTGCCAGTAGTGGGACAGCGGGCTATGGCTACACCTTC. The full variable domain, completed using reference TRBV19 and TRBJ1-2, is DGGITQSPKYLFRKEGQNVTLSCEQNLNHDAMYWYRQDPGQGLRLIYYSQIVNDFQKGDIAEGYSVSREKKESFPLTVTSAQKNPTAFYLCASSGTAGYGYTFGSGTRLTVV.

This clone was seen more than once but under ten times. This chain links TRBV6-6 with TRBJ1-5; 9 nucleotides match TRBD1. After removal of 10 bases from V and 2 bases from J, the junction contained 12 bases not matched to a gene. The germline V gene has CDR1 MNHNY and CDR2 SVGAGI (reference sequence). CDR3 length equals 16 residues. DNA for the CDR3: TGTGCCACCCGGGACAGGGCGTTCGGAGGCAATCAGCCCCAGCATTTT. Protein product: CATRDRAFGGNQPQHF.

This clone was observed a handful of times. V and J are TRBV6-5 and TRBJ1-3; D gene unclear. The germline V gene has CDR1 MNHEY and CDR2 SVGAGI. This CDR3 contains 15 residues. Trimming removed 0 bases from V and 0 bases from J, with 6 bases in between. The CDR3 coding sequence is TGTGCCAGCAGTTACTCGGCCAACTCTGGAAACACCATATATTTT. Its translation is CASSYSANSGNTIYF.

The rearrangement uses TRBV7-8 and TRBJ2-3; D is uncertain. Germline V CDR1 and CDR2: SGHVS, FQNEAQ. The CDR3 runs 13 residues. V shed 5 bases and J shed 1 base, with 7 bases lying between them. The CDR3 bases are TGTGCCAGCAGCCAATCGGGCACAGATACGCAGTATTTT. Protein sequence: CASSQSGTDTQYF.

The chain is built from TRBV18 and TRBJ1-2, with 8 bases matching TRBD1. V shed 3 bases, J shed 4 bases, and the junction held 10 bases outside the gene matches. CDR3 length: 16 residues. Looked up from germline, CDR1 is KGHSH and CDR2 is LQKENI. This chain's CDR3 is CASSPSRDRRIYGYTF. In DNA, the CDR3 is TGTGCCAGCTCACCTAGCCGGGACAGGAGAATCTATGGCTACACCTTC.

The chain is built from TRBV28 and TRBJ1-5; TRBD1 matches 12 bases. Losses at the gene ends were 10 bases for V and 6 bases for J; bases not matched to a gene: 10. This CDR3 has 15 amino acids. Germline V lookup: CDR1 MDHEN, CDR2 SYDVKM. The CDR3 DNA is TGTGCCACGCATACCGGGACAGGGGGCCGTCAGCCCCAGCATTTT. It codes for CATHTGTGGRQPQHF.

This clone has just a few counts. The chain uses TRBV7-2 and TRBJ1-5; TRBD1 matches 7 bases. CDR1 is SGHTA and CDR2 is FQGNSA in the germline V gene. The CDR3 loop spans 14 amino acids. V lost 5 bases, J lost 3 bases, and 4 bases stayed unmatched. The CDR3 nucleotides read TGTGCCAGCAGCCCACAGGGGACCAATCAGCCCCAGCATTTT. Protein product: CASSPQGTNQPQHF.

The chain has TRBV9 and TRBJ2-1, with TRBD1 as a possible D gene (5 bases). Trimming took 0 bases from V and 8 from J, leaving 12 bases between them. Germline values: CDR1 SGDLS, CDR2 YYNGEE. The CDR3 covers 14 residues. CDR3 loop: CASSVGTRTHEQFF. The CDR3, as DNA: TGTGCCAGCAGCGTAGGGACAAGAACCCATGAGCAGTTCTTC.

This clone was observed a handful of times. The rearrangement links TRBV28 to TRBJ2-5, with D perhaps matching TRBD1 or TRBD2 (6 bases each). This CDR3 spans 15 amino acids. Germline V gene lookup returns CDR1 MDHEN and CDR2 SYDVKM. V was trimmed by 4 bases and J by 2 bases, leaving 14 bases between them. In DNA, the CDR3 is TGTGCCAGCAGTTCCCCTGGAGGGGGGCAAGAGACCCAGTACTTC. Its translation: CASSSPGGGQETQYF.

The chain combines TRBV19 with TRBJ2-6; TRBD1 aligns across 7 bases. This CDR3 spans 14 amino acids. The V gene end was trimmed by 7 bases and the J gene end by 4 bases; junction bases not matched to a gene: 4. Germline-derived CDR1 and CDR2 are LNHDA and SQIVND (reference sequence). The CDR3 here is CASKRGPGANVLTF. CDR3 in DNA: TGTGCCAGTAAGAGGGGGCCGGGGGCCAACGTCCTGACTTTC. The full variable domain, with the rest looked up from reference TRBV19 and TRBJ2-6, is DGGITQSPKYLFRKEGQNVTLSCEQNLNHDAMYWYRQDPGQGLRLIYYSQIVNDFQKGDIAEGYSVSREKKESFPLTVTSAQKNPTAFYLCASKRGPGANVLTFGAGSRLTVL.

This chain links TRBV5-1 with TRBJ1-1, with D possibly matching TRBD1 (6 bases). Trimming pared 4 bases from V and 2 bases from J, leaving 12 bases between. The germline V gene encodes CDR1 SGHRS and CDR2 YFSETQ. The CDR3 has 14 residues. The CDR3 region has the DNA TGCGCCAGCAGCCCGGGGGGCGGAAACACTGAAGCTTTCTTT. Its protein product is CASSPGGGNTEAFF.

The chain is built from TRBV7-2 and TRBJ2-7; TRBD2 might be the D (5 bases). Germline assignment: CDR1 SGHTA and CDR2 FQGNSA. The CDR3 spans 15 residues. Trimming cost V 1 base and J 1 base, with 11 bases left between them. CDR3 region: CASSLERGTSYEQYF. In DNA, the CDR3 is TGTGCCAGCAGCTTAGAACGGGGTACTTCCTACGAGCAGTACTTC.

For this clone: The junction departs from the called germline gene at one end, perhaps through a read error. This CDR3 reads CASSQRLVRTDTQYF. The DNA of the CDR3 is TGCGCCAGCAGCCAGAGACTAGTGCGCACAGATACGCAGTATTTT. The chain has TRBV5-4 and TRBJ2-3, with a tentative D call TRBD2 (6 bases). Germline CDR1 is SGHNT and CDR2 is YYREEE (reference sequence). This CDR3 comprises 15 residues.